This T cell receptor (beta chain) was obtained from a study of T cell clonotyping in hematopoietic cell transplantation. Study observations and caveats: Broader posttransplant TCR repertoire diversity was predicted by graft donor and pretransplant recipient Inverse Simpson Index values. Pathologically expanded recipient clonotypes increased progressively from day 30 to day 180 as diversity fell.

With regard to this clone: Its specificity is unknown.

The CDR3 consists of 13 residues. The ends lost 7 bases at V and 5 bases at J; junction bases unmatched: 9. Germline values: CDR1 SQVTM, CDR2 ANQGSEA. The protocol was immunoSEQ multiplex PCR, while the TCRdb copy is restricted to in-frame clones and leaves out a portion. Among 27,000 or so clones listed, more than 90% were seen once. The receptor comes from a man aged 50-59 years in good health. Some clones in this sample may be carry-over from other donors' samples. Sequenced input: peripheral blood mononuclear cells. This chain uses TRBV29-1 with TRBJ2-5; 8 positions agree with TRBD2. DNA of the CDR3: TGCAGCGCGGGGGGGCGGACTTCGGAGACCCAGTACTTC. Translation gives CSAGGRTSETQYF.